Sequencing of this T cell receptor beta chain was carried out in a study of blood T cell repertoires in COVID-19. The overall study: The United States, Italy and Spain provided the acute and convalescent COVID-19 samples. PBMCs, B-cell-depleted T cells, or T cells provided the cDNA or gDNA that made up the material.

The CDR3 is made up of 19 amino acids. Germline V gene sequence: CDR1 SGDLS, CDR2 YYNGEE. V shed 3 bases, J shed 4 bases, and the junction held 14 bases outside the gene matches. As originally analysed: Reference gene primer amplification gave estimated nucleated cell counts. Assay used: immunoSEQ multiplex PCR; TCRdb lists only in-frame clones, some missing. V, J and clone size derive from that table, while D and trimming were established from the DNA sequence. The table has 60,000 to 85,000 clones, less than 90% seen once. Material: peripheral blood. The origin of this receptor is a human donor in a cohort sampled during active COVID-19. This chain links TRBV9 with TRBJ1-3, with TRBD1 matching 12 bases. Written as DNA, the CDR3 is TGTGCCAGCAGCGCCCACCCTCCGGGACAGGGGGCTGGGGGAAACACCATATATTTT. This codes for CASSAHPPGQGAGGNTIYF.